This T cell receptor beta chain was sequenced in a study of cytomegalovirus exposure and HLA in healthy donors. Study background: Later analysis reported that the approximately 110 validation repertoires shared the platform of the roughly 630 first-cohort repertoires. Study results and limitations: The authors confirmed in vitro that a few CMV-associated chains were specific for CMV antigens. TCR beta chains numbering more than 150 were designated cytomegalovirus-associated. In the 95 to 150 validation repertoires, just under 95% of cluster scores exceeded 0, per a later analysis.

The ends were cut back, 0 bases at V and 2 bases at J, with 14 bases in the middle. In germline, CDR1 is LGHNA, CDR2 YSLEER. This CDR3 region has 16 residues. A remark on this clone: Its specificity is not known.

The protocol was immunoSEQ multiplex PCR, while the TCRdb copy is restricted to in-frame clones and leaves out a portion. The data contain approximately 73,000 clones, around 95% of them seen just once; the ten biggest clones take up around 3.2%. V and J are TRBV4-3 and TRBJ2-7; D is uncertain. The sequence was collected from a man between 18 and 29 years old in good health and CMV-seronegative. Sequencing was carried out using PBMCs. The CDR3 nucleotides are TGCGCCAGCAGCCAAGACAGCAGGTCAGTGACCTACGAGCAGTACTTC. It specifies CASSQDSRSVTYEQYF.